This TCR beta chain was sequenced in a study of shared clonotypes between healthy human individuals. Broader study findings: Rarefaction indicated that sorted-subset sequencing remained incomplete although depth was large. Non-shared clonotypes showed lower generation probabilities than clonotypes common to all four donors. Relative to memory subsets, naive subsets generally showed larger estimated richness.

Trimming stripped 0 bases from V and 9 bases from J, with 16 bases between. The CDR3 sequence is 15 residues long. CDR1 is SGHDN, CDR2 FVKESK, per germline. CD8 cells regarded as naive lacked CD45RO, were positively chosen for CCR7, and omitted terminally differentiated effector memory CD45RA+ cells. Clones were sequenced by immunoSEQ multiplex PCR, and TCRdb holds only the in-frame ones, with some missing. The table shows around 2,000,000 clones, with more than 85% occurring only once. This clone came up once. The antigen is not known. The receptor's source is a man between 18 and 29 years old in good health. Some clones in this sample may be carry-over from other donors' samples. The sequenced sample consisted of naive CD8+ T cells from PBMCs. V and J are TRBV14 and TRBJ2-3; perhaps TRBD2 as D (5 bases). The CDR3 DNA follows: TGTGCCAGCAGCCAAGAAACCCCGAGTAGCGAGACGCAGTATTTT. It translates to CASSQETPSSETQYF. Looking up the rest from reference TRBV14 and TRBJ2-3 gives the full variable domain: EAGVTQFPSHSVIEKGQTVTLRCDPISGHDNLYWYRRVMGKEIKFLLHFVKESKQDESGMPNNRFLAERTGGTYSTLKVQPAELEDSGVYFCASSQETPSSETQYFGPGTRLTVL.